This T cell receptor beta chain was found in a study of blood T cell repertoires in COVID-19. This CDR3 is 12 amino acids long. Germline V lookup: CDR1 MNHNS, CDR2 SASEGT. The V gene lost 3 bases and the J gene lost 9 bases, with 9 bases spanning the gap. Original methodology: Using reference gene primer amplification, nucleated cell counts were estimated. The table came from immunoSEQ multiplex PCR; TCRdb's copy has only in-frame clones and leaves some out. That table is the source of V, J and clone size, and D and trimming were worked out from the DNA. The table includes 250,000 to 300,000 clones, approximately 90% detected once.

Sequencing was done on a sample of peripheral blood. The clonotype was recovered from a woman aged 25-40 years with active or convalescent COVID-19. This sequence joins TRBV6-1 and TRBJ1-5, with D possibly being TRBD1 (5 bases). CDR3 in amino acids: CASSDGGVPQHF. In DNA form, the CDR3 reads TGTGCCAGCAGTGATGGAGGGGTGCCCCAGCATTTT.